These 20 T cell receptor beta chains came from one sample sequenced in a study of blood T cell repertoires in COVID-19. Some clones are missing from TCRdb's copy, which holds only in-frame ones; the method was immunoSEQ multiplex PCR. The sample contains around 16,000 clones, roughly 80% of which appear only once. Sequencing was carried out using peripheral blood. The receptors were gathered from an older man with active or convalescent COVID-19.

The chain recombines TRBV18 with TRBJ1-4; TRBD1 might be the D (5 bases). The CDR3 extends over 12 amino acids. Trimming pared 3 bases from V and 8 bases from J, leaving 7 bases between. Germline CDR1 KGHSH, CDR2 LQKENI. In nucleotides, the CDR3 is TGTGCCAGCTCACCTAACAGGGAAAAACTGTTTTTT. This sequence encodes CASSPNREKLFF.

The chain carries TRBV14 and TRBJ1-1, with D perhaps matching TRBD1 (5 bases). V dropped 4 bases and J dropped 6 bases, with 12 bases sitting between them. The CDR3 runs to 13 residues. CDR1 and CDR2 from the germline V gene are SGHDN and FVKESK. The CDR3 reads CASSPARVAEAFF. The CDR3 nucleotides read TGTGCCAGCAGCCCCGCCAGGGTCGCTGAAGCTTTCTTT.

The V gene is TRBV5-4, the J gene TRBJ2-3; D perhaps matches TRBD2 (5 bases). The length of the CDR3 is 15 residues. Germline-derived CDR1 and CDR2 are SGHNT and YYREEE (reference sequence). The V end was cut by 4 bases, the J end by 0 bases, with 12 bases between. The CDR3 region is CASSLIAGSTDTQYF. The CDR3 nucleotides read TGTGCCAGCAGCCTCATCGCGGGTAGCACAGATACGCAGTATTTT. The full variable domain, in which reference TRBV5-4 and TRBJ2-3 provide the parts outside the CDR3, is ETGVTQSPTHLIKTRGQQVTLRCSSQSGHNTVSWYQQALGQGPQFIFQYYREEENGRGNFPPRFSGLQFPNYSSELNVNALELDDSALYLCASSLIAGSTDTQYFGPGTRLTVL.

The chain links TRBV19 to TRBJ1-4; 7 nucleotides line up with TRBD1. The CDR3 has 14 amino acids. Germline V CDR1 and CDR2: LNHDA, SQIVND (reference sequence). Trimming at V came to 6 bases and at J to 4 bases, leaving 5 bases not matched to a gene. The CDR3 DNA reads TGTGCCAGTAGCCGGGACAGAGTTAATGAAAAACTGTTTTTT. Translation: CASSRDRVNEKLFF.

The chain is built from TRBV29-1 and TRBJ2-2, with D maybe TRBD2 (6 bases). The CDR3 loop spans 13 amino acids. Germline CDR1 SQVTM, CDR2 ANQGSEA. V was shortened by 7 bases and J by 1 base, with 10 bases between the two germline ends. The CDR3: CSAKGGNTGELFF. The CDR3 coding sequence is TGCAGCGCTAAGGGAGGGAACACCGGGGAGCTGTTTTTT.

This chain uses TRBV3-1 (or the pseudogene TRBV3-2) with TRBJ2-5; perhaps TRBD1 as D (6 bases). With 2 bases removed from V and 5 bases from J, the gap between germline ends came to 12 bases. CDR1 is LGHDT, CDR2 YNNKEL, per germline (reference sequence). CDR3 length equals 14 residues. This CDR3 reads CASSQQGTGETQYF. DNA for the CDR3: TGTGCCAGCAGCCAACAGGGGACGGGGGAGACCCAGTACTTC.

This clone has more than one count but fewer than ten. The CDR3 sequence: CASSGGGQAYEKLFF. The DNA of the CDR3 is TGTGCCAGTAGTGGTGGTGGACAGGCTTATGAAAAACTGTTTTTT. The chain recombines TRBV19 with TRBJ1-4; 7 nucleotides agree with TRBD1. V dropped 5 bases and J dropped 6; count of bases not matched to a gene: 9. The CDR3 runs 15 residues. Germline V gives CDR1 LNHDA, CDR2 SQIVND (reference sequence).

For the CDR3, the DNA is TGTGCCAGCAGTATATTTAGGGAGGGCGAGCAGTACTTC. Protein product: CASSIFREGEQYF. The J gene is TRBJ2-7, the V gene TRBV25-1, with TRBD2 matching over 7 bases. The germline gives CDR1 MGHDK, CDR2 SYGVNS. The CDR3 sequence is 13 residues long. Losses at the gene ends were 5 bases for V and 6 bases for J; bases not matched to a gene: 7.

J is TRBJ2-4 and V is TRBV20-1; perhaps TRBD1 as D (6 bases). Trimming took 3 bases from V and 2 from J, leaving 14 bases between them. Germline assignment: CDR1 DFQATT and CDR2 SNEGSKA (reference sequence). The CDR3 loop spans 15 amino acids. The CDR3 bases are TGCAGTGCTAGTCCCCAGGGGACGCCCAAAAACATTCAGTACTTC. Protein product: CSASPQGTPKNIQYF.

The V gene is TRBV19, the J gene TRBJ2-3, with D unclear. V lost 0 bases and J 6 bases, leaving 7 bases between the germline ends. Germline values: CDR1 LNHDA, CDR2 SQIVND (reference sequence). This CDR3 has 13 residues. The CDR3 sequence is CASSIDPRDTQYF. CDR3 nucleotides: TGTGCCAGTAGTATAGATCCCCGGGATACGCAGTATTTT.

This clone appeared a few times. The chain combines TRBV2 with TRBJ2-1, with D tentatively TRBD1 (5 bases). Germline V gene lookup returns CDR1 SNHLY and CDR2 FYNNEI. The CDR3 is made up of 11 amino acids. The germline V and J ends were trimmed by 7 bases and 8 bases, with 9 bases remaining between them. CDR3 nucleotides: TGTGCCAGCATGATAGGGGATGAGCAGTTCTTC. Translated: CASMIGDEQFF.

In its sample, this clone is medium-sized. The CDR3 loop is CASSLKGASREQYF. The CDR3 region has the DNA TGTGCCAGCAGTTTAAAGGGGGCTTCACGCGAGCAGTACTTC. V and J are TRBV27 and TRBJ2-7; TRBD1 agrees at 7 bases. CDR1 and CDR2 (germline): MNHEY, SMNVEV (reference sequence). J lost 6 bases, V lost 2 bases, and 7 bases had no gene match. The CDR3 is 14 residues long.

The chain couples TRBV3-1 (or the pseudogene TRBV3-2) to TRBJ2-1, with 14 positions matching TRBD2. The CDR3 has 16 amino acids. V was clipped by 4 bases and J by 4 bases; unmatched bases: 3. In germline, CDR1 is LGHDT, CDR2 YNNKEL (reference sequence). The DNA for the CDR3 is TGTGCCAGCAGCCGACTAGCGGGAGGGCAATACAATGAGCAGTTCTTC. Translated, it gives CASSRLAGGQYNEQFF.

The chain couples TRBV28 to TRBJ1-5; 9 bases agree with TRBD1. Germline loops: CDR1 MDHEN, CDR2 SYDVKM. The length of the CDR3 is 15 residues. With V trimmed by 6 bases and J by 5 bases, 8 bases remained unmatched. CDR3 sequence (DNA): TGTGCCAGCAGCCTGGGACAGGGATTTTATCAGCCCCAGCATTTT. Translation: CASSLGQGFYQPQHF.

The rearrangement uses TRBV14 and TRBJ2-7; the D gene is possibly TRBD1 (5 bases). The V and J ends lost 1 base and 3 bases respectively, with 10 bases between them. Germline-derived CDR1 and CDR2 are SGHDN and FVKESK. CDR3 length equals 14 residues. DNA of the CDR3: TGTGCCAGCAGCCAAGGGTGGGGCAGCTACGAGCAGTACTTC. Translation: CASSQGWGSYEQYF.

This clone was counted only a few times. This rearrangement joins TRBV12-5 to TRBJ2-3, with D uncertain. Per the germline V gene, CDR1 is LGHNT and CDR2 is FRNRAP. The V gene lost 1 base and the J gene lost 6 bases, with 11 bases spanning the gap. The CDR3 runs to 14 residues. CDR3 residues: CASGLGGFGDTQYF. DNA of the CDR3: TGTGCTAGTGGTTTGGGTGGCTTCGGGGATACGCAGTATTTT.

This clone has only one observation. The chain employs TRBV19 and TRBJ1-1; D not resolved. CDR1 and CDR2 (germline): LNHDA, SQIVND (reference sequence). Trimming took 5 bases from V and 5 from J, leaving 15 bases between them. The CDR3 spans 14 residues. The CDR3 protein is CASSDNRDKTEAFF. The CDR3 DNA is TGTGCCAGTAGTGACAACCGGGATAAGACTGAAGCTTTCTTT.

The CDR3 DNA reads as TGTGCCATCCGCGTGGGCTCGAACACCGGGGAGCTGTTTTTT. Encoded protein: CAIRVGSNTGELFF. This chain joins TRBV19 and TRBJ2-2; no reliable D call. The germline V gene has CDR1 LNHDA and CDR2 SQIVND (reference sequence). The CDR3 is 14 residues long. The V end lost 10 bases, the J end lost 0 bases, and 12 bases lay between the germline ends. The full variable domain, rest sourced from reference TRBV19 and TRBJ2-2, is DGGITQSPKYLFRKEGQNVTLSCEQNLNHDAMYWYRQDPGQGLRLIYYSQIVNDFQKGDIAEGYSVSREKKESFPLTVTSAQKNPTAFYLCAIRVGSNTGELFFGEGSRLTVL.

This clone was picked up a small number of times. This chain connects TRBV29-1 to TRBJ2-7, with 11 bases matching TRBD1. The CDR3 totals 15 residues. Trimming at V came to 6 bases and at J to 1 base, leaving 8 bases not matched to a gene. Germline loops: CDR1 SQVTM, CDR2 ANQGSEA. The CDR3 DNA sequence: TGCAGCGTCGGGGACAGGGGGGACGGATCCTACGAGCAGTACTTC. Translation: CSVGDRGDGSYEQYF.

The CDR3 here is CASSPWEQGPYNEQFF. CDR3 coding DNA: TGCGCCAGCAGCCCATGGGAACAGGGGCCCTACAATGAGCAGTTCTTC. The chain employs TRBV5-1 and TRBJ2-1, with TRBD1 matching over 7 bases. There are 16 residues in the CDR3. Germline V CDR1 and CDR2: SGHRS, YFSETQ. The V gene end was trimmed by 4 bases and the J gene end by 2 bases; junction bases not matched to a gene: 9. Full variable domain (missing parts from reference TRBV5-1 and TRBJ2-1): KAGVTQTPRYLIKTRGQQVTLSCSPISGHRSVSWYQQTPGQGLQFLFEYFSETQRNKGNFPGRFSGRQFSNSRSEMNVSTLELGDSALYLCASSPWEQGPYNEQFFGPGTRLTVL.